At least ten counts were recorded for the clone carrying this TCR beta chain. Its antigen is as yet unknown. There are 14 residues in the CDR3. Between the trimmed V and J ends, which lost 4 bases and 7 bases, there was a span of 13 bases. Germline CDR1 is SGHVS and CDR2 is FQNEAQ. The sample comes from a study of T cell repertoires in cytomegalovirus infection. Turning to the study itself: Public TCR beta signatures provided an indication of both CMV infection and a matching HLA type. Study-wide points: Cumulated frequencies of public TCR beta families served to identify carriers of CMV plus the relevant HLA. CMV-specific HLA-C-restricted TCR beta clonotypes dominated the ex vivo response.

TCRdb independently ran MiXCR on the reads; one entry per CDR3 protein. Seen here are 150,000 to 200,000 distinct CDR3 sequences, roughly 27% observed once, and the top ten hold just over 30%. Sequences were obtained from PBMCs. This TCR was sampled from a human donor in good health (CMV status not recorded). Some clones in this sample may be carry-over from other donors' samples. The rearrangement uses TRBV7-8 and TRBJ1-4; D perhaps matches TRBD1 (6 bases). The CDR3 DNA reads as TGTGCCAGCAGCTCAGGACAGTTTAGTGAAAAACTGTTTTTT. Encoded protein: CASSSGQFSEKLFF.